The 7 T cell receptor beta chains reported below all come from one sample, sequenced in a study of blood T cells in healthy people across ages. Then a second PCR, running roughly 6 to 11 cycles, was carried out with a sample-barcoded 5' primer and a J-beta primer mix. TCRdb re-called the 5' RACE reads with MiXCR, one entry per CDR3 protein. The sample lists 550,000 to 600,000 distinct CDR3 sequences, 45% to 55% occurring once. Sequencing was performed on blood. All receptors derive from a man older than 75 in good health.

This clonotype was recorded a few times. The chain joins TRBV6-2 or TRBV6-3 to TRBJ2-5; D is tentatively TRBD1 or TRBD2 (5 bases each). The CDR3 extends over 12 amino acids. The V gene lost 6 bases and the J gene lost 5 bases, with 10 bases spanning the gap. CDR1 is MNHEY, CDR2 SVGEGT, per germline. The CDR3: CASRGPVETQYF. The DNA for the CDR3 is TGTGCCAGCAGGGGACCCGTCGAGACCCAGTACTTC.

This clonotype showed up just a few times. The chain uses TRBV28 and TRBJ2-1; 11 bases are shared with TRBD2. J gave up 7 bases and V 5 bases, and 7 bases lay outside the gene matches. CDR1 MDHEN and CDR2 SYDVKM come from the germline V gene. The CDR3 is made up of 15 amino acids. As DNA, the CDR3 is TGTGCCAGCAGTCCTACTAGCGGGAGTTGGAATGAGCAGTTCTTC. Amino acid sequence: CASSPTSGSWNEQFF.

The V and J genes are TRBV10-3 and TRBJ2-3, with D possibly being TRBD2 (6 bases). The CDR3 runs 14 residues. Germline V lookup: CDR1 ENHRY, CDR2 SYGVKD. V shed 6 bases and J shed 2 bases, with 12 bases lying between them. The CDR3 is CAIRRDATTDTQYF. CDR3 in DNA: TGTGCCATCAGGCGGGACGCCACCACAGATACGCAGTATTTT.

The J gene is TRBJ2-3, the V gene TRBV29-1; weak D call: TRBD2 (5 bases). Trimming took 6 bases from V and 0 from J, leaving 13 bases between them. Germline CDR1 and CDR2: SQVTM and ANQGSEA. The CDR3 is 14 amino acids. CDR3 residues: CSVYIAKSTDTQYF. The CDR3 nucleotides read TGCAGCGTGTATATAGCGAAAAGCACAGATACGCAGTATTTT.

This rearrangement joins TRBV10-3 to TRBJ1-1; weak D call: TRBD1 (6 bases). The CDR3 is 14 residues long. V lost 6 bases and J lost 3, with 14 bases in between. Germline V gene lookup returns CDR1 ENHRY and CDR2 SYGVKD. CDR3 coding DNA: TGTGCCATCAGATACGCAGGGGTAGACACTGAAGCTTTCTTT. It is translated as CAIRYAGVDTEAFF.

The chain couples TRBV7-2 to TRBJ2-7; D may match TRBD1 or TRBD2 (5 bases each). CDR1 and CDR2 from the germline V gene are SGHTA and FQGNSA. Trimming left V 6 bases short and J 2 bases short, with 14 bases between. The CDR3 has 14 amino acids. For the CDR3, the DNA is TGTGCCAGCAGTTCCGTGGGACGACCCTACGAGCAGTACTTC. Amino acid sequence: CASSSVGRPYEQYF.

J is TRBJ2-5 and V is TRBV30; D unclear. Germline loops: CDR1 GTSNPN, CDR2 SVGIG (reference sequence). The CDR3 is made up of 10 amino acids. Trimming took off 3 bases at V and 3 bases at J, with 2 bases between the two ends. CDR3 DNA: TGTGCCTGGAGAGAAGAGACCCAGTACTTC. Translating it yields CAWREETQYF.